This T cell receptor beta chain was captured in a study of blood T cell repertoires in COVID-19 (dated by TCRdb to about 2020). Describing the broader study: Samples from collaborators originated in the United States, Italy and Spain and spanned both the acute and convalescent phases of COVID-19. The dataset comprised deeply sampled blood TCRbeta repertoires from subjects exposed to, actively infected with, or recovered from COVID-19. The repertoires were released in a freely available public database meant as a resource for research on the immune response to SARS-CoV-2. Where available, HLA class I and class II types were obtained from metadata supplied by the sample provider rather than from assay-based typing. The material from the prospective study consisted of cDNA or gDNA derived from T cells, B-cell-depleted T cells, or PBMCs. The sample metadata nearly always contained a de-identified subject ID, COVID-19 status, age in years and sex. Samples came from the ongoing ImmuneRACE study (first 160 participants) plus 1,254 subjects from 6 global collaborators.

As encoded in the germline V gene, CDR1 is SGHDN while CDR2 is FVKESK. The CDR3 goes from the cysteine to the phenylalanine over 16 residues. CDR3 DNA is the only sequence kept; it has 48 bases, read in frame from the first base. V was cut back by 4 bases and J by 6 bases, leaving a gap of 20 bases between them. TCRbeta CDR3 regions were amplified from genomic DNA using the immunoSEQ Assay, a bias-controlled multiplex PCR. As for the authors' bioinformatics: Nucleated cell counts per sample were estimated from amplification of reference gene primers within the assay. Sequence reads were collapsed and filtered to measure the absolute abundance of every unique TCRbeta CDR3 rearrangement. For each sample, productive Simpson clonality was calculated as the square root of Simpson's diversity index across productive rearrangements. As stored in TCRdb, this immuneACCESS dataset retains in-frame rearrangements with V and J assigned. A fraction of the clones does not appear; measured against another copy, unresolved V genes explain less than half of the discrepancy, and the remainder lacks a known reason. D and trimming were read from the DNA, whereas the V and J calls and clone size are those reported in that table. The sample data list 200,000 to 250,000 clones, and 85% of these were observed just once. The top ten constitute roughly 20% of the sample.

The investigation overall reported the following: Clinical and demographic metadata were provided uncurated, with the amount varying by source and participant.

Participants in the prospective study were aged roughly 18 to 90 years, lived in over 20 United States geographic areas, and enrolled through a virtual design. In the prospective study, participants were assigned to cohorts based on the clinical history participants reported in a screening survey and a study questionnaire. Recovered participants in ImmuneRACE Cohort 3 were defined as having two consecutive negative NP/OP PCR tests, clearance from a healthcare professional, or resolution of symptoms. In the prospective study, whole blood, serum and a nasopharyngeal or oropharyngeal swab were collected from each participant by mobile phlebotomists. Over a roughly 2-month period, participants in the prospective study had the option of providing additional blood draws and questionnaires. Before DNA extraction, prospective study blood samples were shipped either frozen or at room temperature. Remarks on this clone: There is no known antigen for this receptor. Base-call qualities are not available, and no considerably larger clone is one nucleotide away.

The sequence derives from a man aged 35 to 55 who had recovered from COVID-19. The chain couples TRBV14 to TRBJ2-3; tentative D gene TRBD2, with 5 bases matching. The material sequenced was PBMCs or T cells enriched from blood (not recorded which). The sequence in DNA is TGTGCCAGCAGCCCCTATAAAGCCAGACTAACCGATACGCAGTATTTT. Its protein is CASSPYKARLTDTQYF. Reference TRBV14 and TRBJ2-3 proteins supply the regions before and after the CDR3; the full variable domain is: EAGVTQFPSHSVIEKGQTVTLRCDPISGHDNLYWYRRVMGKEIKFLLHFVKESKQDESGMPNNRFLAERTGGTYSTLKVQPAELEDSGVYFCASSPYKARLTDTQYFGPGTRLTVL.